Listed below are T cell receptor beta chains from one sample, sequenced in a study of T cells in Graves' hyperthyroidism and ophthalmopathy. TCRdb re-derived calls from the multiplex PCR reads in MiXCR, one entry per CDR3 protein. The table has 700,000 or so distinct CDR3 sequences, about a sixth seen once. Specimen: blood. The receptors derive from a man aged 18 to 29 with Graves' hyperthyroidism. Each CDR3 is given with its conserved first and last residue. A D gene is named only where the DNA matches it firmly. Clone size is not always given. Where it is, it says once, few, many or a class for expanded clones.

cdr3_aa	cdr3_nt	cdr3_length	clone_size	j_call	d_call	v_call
CSAPSGGGDSYEQYF	TGCAGTGCTCCTTCGGGGGGTGGCGATTCCTACGAGCAGTACTTC	15	-	TRBJ2-7	TRBD2	TRBV20-1
CASSPGQGAEQPQHF	TGCGCCAGCAGTCCGGGACAGGGGGCAGAGCAGCCCCAGCATTTT	15	few	TRBJ1-5	TRBD1	TRBV4-1
CSARAMGLALETQYF	TGCAGTGCTAGAGCAATGGGCCTAGCTTTGGAGACCCAGTACTTC	15	few	TRBJ2-5	-	TRBV20-1
CASSLGSPGGEAFF	TGTGCCAGCAGCTTGGGCAGCCCGGGGGGTGAAGCTTTCTTT	14	-	TRBJ1-1	-	TRBV7-3
CASSQGWEDQFF	TGTGCCAGCAGCCAGGGGTGGGAGGACCAGTTCTTC	12	-	TRBJ2-1	-	TRBV14
CASSLQLHYEQYF	TGTGCCAGCAGCTTGCAACTGCACTACGAGCAGTACTTC	13	-	TRBJ2-7	-	TRBV5-4
CASSPRTDYNEQFF	TGTGCCAGCAGCCCCCGGACAGACTACAATGAGCAGTTCTTC	14	-	TRBJ2-1	-	TRBV7-9
CASSLQGPTITDTQYF	TGTGCCAGCAGCCTCCAGGGGCCAACCATCACAGATACGCAGTATTTT	16	many	TRBJ2-3	-	TRBV7-2
CASSRVGADTQYF	TGTGCCAGCAGCAGGGTGGGAGCAGATACGCAGTATTTT	13	few	TRBJ2-3	-	TRBV7-9
CASSWSPGPEQYF	TGCGCCAGCAGCTGGTCCCCGGGGCCCGAGCAGTACTTC	13	many	TRBJ2-7	-	TRBV5-1
CASSQGSGAGYEQYF	TGTGCCAGCAGCCAAGGCAGCGGAGCTGGGTACGAGCAGTACTTC	15	few	TRBJ2-7	-	TRBV14
CASSQDRLAETQYF	TGCGCCAGCAGCCAAGATCGATTGGCAGAGACCCAGTACTTC	14	many	TRBJ2-5	-	TRBV4-3
CASSPPVDTQYF	TGTGCCAGCAGCCCCCCAGTGGATACGCAGTATTTT	12	many	TRBJ2-3	-	TRBV28
CASSVQYAVNQPQHF	TGTGCCAGCAGTGTTCAATATGCGGTGAATCAGCCCCAGCATTTT	15	few	TRBJ1-5	-	TRBV12-3/TRBV12-4
CASSYRQKPKHTQYF	TGCGCCAGCAGCTACCGACAGAAACCGAAGCATACGCAGTATTTT	15	few	TRBJ2-3	-	TRBV4-3
CASSPLLGATNTGELFF	TGTGCCAGCTCACCACTCTTGGGAGCAACAAACACCGGGGAGCTGTTTTTT	17	few	TRBJ2-2	-	TRBV18
CASSLDGGWSTEAFF	TGTGCCAGCAGCTTAGATGGGGGATGGAGCACTGAAGCTTTCTTT	15	few	TRBJ1-1	-	TRBV7-9
CASSLYSATNEKLFF	TGCGCCAGCAGCCTTTACAGCGCAACTAATGAAAAACTGTTTTTT	15	-	TRBJ1-4	-	TRBV4-1
CASSPLGQAGNQPQHF	TGTGCCAGCAGTCCCCTGGGACAGGCAGGCAATCAGCCCCAGCATTTT	16	few	TRBJ1-5	TRBD1	TRBV27
CASSFELVNTEAFF	TGTGCCAGCAGTTTTGAGTTGGTGAACACTGAAGCTTTCTTT	14	many	TRBJ1-1	-	TRBV28
CASSYIWARQGTDTQYF	TGTGCCAGCAGTTATATTTGGGCTCGACAGGGAACAGATACGCAGTATTTT	17	-	TRBJ2-3	TRBD1	TRBV6-5
CASTREGEQYF	TGTGCCAGCACCCGGGAGGGCGAGCAGTACTTC	11	many	TRBJ2-7	TRBD2	TRBV12-3/TRBV12-4
CASTELAGGPGGETQYF	TGTGCCAGCACCGAACTAGCGGGAGGGCCCGGGGGAGAGACCCAGTACTTC	17	few	TRBJ2-5	TRBD2	TRBV6-1
CASSQDSGAVNEQFF	TGTGCCAGCAGCCAAGATTCGGGGGCGGTAAATGAGCAGTTCTTC	15	few	TRBJ2-1	-	TRBV4-2
CAIEGGAGDTGELFF	TGTGCCATCGAAGGGGGCGCGGGGGACACCGGGGAGCTGTTTTTT	15	many	TRBJ2-2	-	TRBV12-3/TRBV12-4
CASSEWGGGRDTQYF	TGTGCCAGCAGTGAATGGGGGGGAGGGCGAGATACGCAGTATTTT	15	-	TRBJ2-3	TRBD2	TRBV25-1
CASSLGLTVSSYEQYF	TGTGCCAGCAGCTTGGGTCTAACTGTAAGCTCCTACGAGCAGTACTTC	16	-	TRBJ2-7	-	TRBV7-2
CASSSLLAGGVNEQFF	TGTGCCAGCAGCTCCCTACTAGCGGGAGGGGTCAATGAGCAGTTCTTC	16	many	TRBJ2-1	TRBD2	TRBV7-9
CASSLGGQETQYF	TGTGCCAGCAGCTTAGGGGGACAAGAGACCCAGTACTTC	13	many	TRBJ2-5	-	TRBV5-1
CAWIRGGSSYNEQFF	TGTGCCTGGATCCGGGGGGGGAGCTCCTACAATGAGCAGTTCTTC	15	-	TRBJ2-1	TRBD2	TRBV30
CASSVGVQTQETQYF	TGTGCCAGCAGCGTCGGTGTTCAGACCCAAGAGACCCAGTACTTC	15	-	TRBJ2-5	-	TRBV9
CASSSSGKDTGELFF	TGCGCCAGCAGCTCTAGCGGTAAAGACACCGGGGAGCTGTTTTTT	15	-	TRBJ2-2	TRBD2	TRBV5-1
CASGLPGALNQPQHF	TGTGCTAGTGGTTTGCCGGGGGCACTGAATCAGCCCCAGCATTTT	15	few	TRBJ1-5	-	TRBV12-5
CASSLPTGFNEQFF	TGTGCCAGCAGTTTACCGACAGGCTTCAATGAGCAGTTCTTC	14	-	TRBJ2-1	-	TRBV28
CASSDPAWIEQFF	TGCGCCAGCAGTGATCCAGCCTGGATTGAGCAGTTCTTC	13	many	TRBJ2-1	-	TRBV10-2
CASSESLADEQYF	TGCGCCAGCAGTGAGTCCCTAGCGGACGAGCAGTACTTC	13	-	TRBJ2-7	TRBD2	TRBV10-2
CASRHDRAGDTQYF	TGTGCCAGCAGACACGACAGGGCAGGAGATACGCAGTATTTT	14	many	TRBJ2-3	TRBD1	TRBV7-9